The present entry profiles one TCR beta chain with its context. What it binds is not known. The data derive from a study of T cell repertoires and HLA-DP antigens. Background on the study: Pre-culture CD4+ samples used roughly 1,200 ng DNA versus about 0.2 ug for CD137+CD4+ sorts.

Trimming took 5 bases from V and 5 from J; bases not matched to a gene: 4. The CDR3 has 15 amino acids. Germline assignment: CDR1 SGHNT and CDR2 YENEEA. The PCR primers covered 54 TRBV and 13 TRBJ segments. TCRdb keeps only in-frame clones here, not all; method: immunoSEQ multiplex PCR. Among 55,000 to 80,000 clones, about four fifths were seen once, and the ten largest hold more than 1.5%. General study results and limits: Clones undetected before culture averaged about 35% against one allele and roughly 53% against the other.

The clonotype was recovered from a man between 60 and 75 years old in good health and CMV-seronegative. V and J are TRBV11-3 and TRBJ2-2, with TRBD1 matching over 11 bases. The sample was CD4+ T cells from PBMCs. This CDR3 is CASSRGTGGTGELFF. CDR3 sequence (DNA): TGTGCCAGCAGCCGAGGGACAGGGGGTACCGGGGAGCTGTTTTTT.